A selection of T cell receptor beta chains follows, all from one sample in a study of blood T cell repertoires in COVID-19. Sequencing was performed with immunoSEQ multiplex PCR; in TCRdb, only in-frame clones are kept and a portion is missing. The table lists 300,000 to 400,000 clones, around nine tenths of them singletons. Sequencing used peripheral blood. Source of these receptors: a woman between 65 and 79 years old with COVID-19, enrolled during active disease. Each CDR3 is given with its conserved first and last residue. D genes are given only for firm matches. Size is stated for part of the rows, as once, few or many counts, or as a class when the clone is expanded.

j_call v_call clone_size d_call cdr3_nt cdr3_aa
TRBJ1-2 TRBV4-3 . . TGCGCCAGCAGCCAAGATGGCCCTCGGGGCTATGGCTACACCTTC CASSQDGPRGYGYTF
TRBJ1-5 TRBV12-3/TRBV12-4 . . TGTGCCAGCAGTTTATTAAATCAGCCCCAGCATTTT CASSLLNQPQHF
TRBJ2-5 TRBV2 . TRBD2 TGTGCCAGCAGTGGACTAGCGGGGGGCGAAGAGACCCAGTACTTC CASSGLAGGEETQYF
TRBJ1-2 TRBV4-1 . . TGCGCCAGCAGCCACCAGAATGGCTACACCTTC CASSHQNGYTF
TRBJ2-1 TRBV5-1 once . TGCGCCAGCAGCTCCCTAGCCTCCTACAATGAGCAGTTCTTC CASSSLASYNEQFF
TRBJ2-7 TRBV15 . . TGTGCCACCAGCAGAGATTTTAGCACAACCTACGAGCAGTACTTC CATSRDFSTTYEQYF
TRBJ2-2 TRBV24-1 . TRBD2 TGTGCCACGACTAGCGGGGGGGCCTCAAACACCGGGGAGCTGTTTTTT CATTSGGASNTGELFF
TRBJ2-7 TRBV29-1 . TRBD1 TGCAGCGTCTGGACAGGGGGGTACGAGCAGTACTTC CSVWTGGYEQYF
TRBJ1-4 TRBV6-1 once . TGTGCCAGCAGTGATTGGAGGGCGGGAGTTGAAAAACTGTTTTTT CASSDWRAGVEKLFF
TRBJ1-5 TRBV19 . TRBD1 TGTGCCAGGGGGTTAGGACAGGGGGAATACAATCAGCCCCAGCATTTT CARGLGQGEYNQPQHF
TRBJ2-4 TRBV28 . . TGTGCCAGCAGTTTGGAGGGGACCAAAAACATTCAGTACTTC CASSLEGTKNIQYF
TRBJ2-7 TRBV4-1 . TRBD2 TGCGCCAGCAGCCGGGGAGGGTCGACCTTGGAAGAGCAGTACTTC CASSRGGSTLEEQYF
TRBJ1-3 TRBV2 . TRBD1 TGTGCCAGCAGGGGACAGGGGCCTGGAAACACCATATATTTT CASRGQGPGNTIYF
TRBJ2-4 TRBV19 . TRBD1 TGTGCCAGCCGGGGACAGGGTACGGACATTCAGTACTTC CASRGQGTDIQYF
TRBJ2-2 TRBV5-5 . TRBD1 TGTGCCAGCAGCTTCCCACAGGGGGCGGAGGGCACCGGGGAGCTGTTTTTT CASSFPQGAEGTGELFF
TRBJ1-5 TRBV7-2 . . TGTGCCAGCAGTACTAGGGGCAATCAGCCCCAGCATTTT CASSTRGNQPQHF
TRBJ2-7 TRBV27 . . TGTGCCAGCAGTCTACCTTTGTGGCCGGGTCCCTTACAGTACTTC CASSLPLWPGPLQYF
TRBJ2-1 TRBV30 . . TGTGCCTGGAGTGTATGGGGCCCAAGCTCCTACAATGAGCAGTTCTTC CAWSVWGPSSYNEQFF
TRBJ2-6 TRBV2 . . TGTGCCAGCAGGGGAATCGGGGTGACCGGGGCCAACGTCCTGACTTTC CASRGIGVTGANVLTF
TRBJ2-3 TRBV27 . TRBD1 TGTGCCAGCAGTTTAGGCCCCCCCGGGACAGGGTCGGCTGATACGCAGTATTTT CASSLGPPGTGSADTQYF
TRBJ1-2 TRBV18 . . TGTGCCAGCTCACCACAAAGGGACACAGGGCTGGGCTACACCTTC CASSPQRDTGLGYTF
TRBJ1-1 TRBV5-1 . . TGCGCCAGCAGCTTAGGAGGGAGTGCGAACACTGAAGCTTTCTTT CASSLGGSANTEAFF
TRBJ2-7 TRBV7-9 . TRBD1 TGTGCCAGCAGTCGAGGGGCCTGGACAGGGCACTTC CASSRGAWTGHF
TRBJ1-2 TRBV6-4 few . TGTGCCAGCACCCGACTAGGCTACACCTTC CASTRLGYTF
TRBJ1-1 TRBV6-5 . TRBD1 TGTGCCAGCAGTAACAGGGGGGAAGCTTTCTTT CASSNRGEAFF
TRBJ1-5 TRBV19 . . TGTGCCAGTAGCCCCCAAGGGGCAGACCCGTATAGCAATCAGCCCCAGCATTTT CASSPQGADPYSNQPQHF
TRBJ1-1 TRBV12-3/TRBV12-4 . . TGTGCCAGCAGTTTGCAGGCCTACACTGAAGCTTTCTTT CASSLQAYTEAFF
TRBJ1-4 TRBV7-9 . . TGTGCCAGCAGCCCCCCCCGGGGGGCTAATGAAAAACTGTTTTTT CASSPPRGANEKLFF
TRBJ2-7 TRBV9 . . TGTGCCAGCAGCGCGGGGAGCCTAAGTACCTACGAGCAGTACTTC CASSAGSLSTYEQYF
TRBJ1-1 TRBV2 . TRBD1 TGTGCCAGCAGTACAGGACAGGGGAGGTTGACTGAAGCTTTCTTT CASSTGQGRLTEAFF
TRBJ2-1 TRBV6-4 . . TGTGCCAGCAGTGCCGTAGGGGGAGTTAATCACAATGAGCAGTTCTTC CASSAVGGVNHNEQFF
TRBJ1-6 TRBV2 . . TGTGCCAGCAGTGATTCCGGGGAGGTTTCACCCCTCCACTTT CASSDSGEVSPLHF
TRBJ2-5 TRBV5-5 . TRBD2 TGTGCCAGCAGCTTGGAGGGACTAGGAGAGACCCAGTACTTC CASSLEGLGETQYF
TRBJ1-5 TRBV27 once TRBD1 TGTGCCAGCAGCGCCGGGACAGGGGATCAGCCCCAGCATTTT CASSAGTGDQPQHF
TRBJ1-1 TRBV5-6 . . TGTGCCAGCAGCACGTCAGGGGTCTGGAACACTGAAGCTTTCTTT CASSTSGVWNTEAFF
TRBJ1-1 TRBV5-1 . TRBD1 TGCGCCAGCAGCTTGGCCGCATTAGGGGGCGGGACTGAAGCTTTCTTT CASSLAALGGGTEAFF
TRBJ1-1 TRBV29-1 . . TGCAGCGTTAACCGAGGTTTGAACACTGAAGCTTTCTTT CSVNRGLNTEAFF
TRBJ2-5 TRBV5-1 . TRBD2 TGCGCCAGCAGCTTATTCAGGACTAGCGGGCCGGGAGAGGGGGAGACCCAGTACTTC CASSLFRTSGPGEGETQYF
TRBJ2-7 TRBV6-5 . . TGTGCCAGCTCCGGACAGAATAACTACGAGCAGTACTTC CASSGQNNYEQYF
TRBJ1-6 TRBV23-1 . . TGCGCCAGCAGTCGCGGTTCACCCCTCCACTTT CASSRGSPLHF
TRBJ1-2 TRBV28 . TRBD1 TGTGCCAGCAGTTTTCGGGGACAGGGACGAAACTATGGCTACACCTTC CASSFRGQGRNYGYTF
TRBJ1-3 TRBV11-3 once . TGTGCCAGCAGCTTACAACTGGGAAACACCATATATTTT CASSLQLGNTIYF
TRBJ1-4 TRBV3-1/TRBV3-2 . . TGTGCCAGCAGCCAAGCTTCGGGGATTGAAAAACTGTTTTTT CASSQASGIEKLFF
TRBJ2-5 TRBV29-1 . . TGCAGCGTTGTTGGGCGAGAAGAGACCCAGTACTTC CSVVGREETQYF
TRBJ2-5 TRBV9 . TRBD2 TGTGCCAGCAGCGCCGGACTAGCGGGATTCACCCAGTACTTC CASSAGLAGFTQYF